The 2 T cell receptor beta chains below come from one sample, sequenced in a study of STAT5B mutations in CD4+ large granular lymphocyte leukemia. The method was immunoSEQ multiplex PCR; TCRdb's version includes in-frame clones alone and lacks a portion of them. The data show 38,000 or so clones, roughly 85% seen once. The sequencing input was CD4+ T cells from blood buffy coats. The receptor source for this set is a human donor in good health.

The chain joins TRBV5-4 to TRBJ2-7, with a tentative D call TRBD1 (6 bases). The CDR3 runs 14 residues. Trimming left V 1 base short and J 4 bases short, with 12 bases between. The germline V gene encodes CDR1 SGHNT and CDR2 YYREEE (reference sequence). The CDR3 loop reads CASSLPGAEYEQYF. CDR3 in DNA: TGTGCCAGCAGCTTGCCAGGGGCTGAATACGAGCAGTACTTC. The whole variable domain, filled in from reference TRBV5-4 and TRBJ2-7, reads ETGVTQSPTHLIKTRGQQVTLRCSSQSGHNTVSWYQQALGQGPQFIFQYYREEENGRGNFPPRFSGLQFPNYSSELNVNALELDDSALYLCASSLPGAEYEQYFGPGTRLTVT.

This chain uses TRBV13 with TRBJ1-2; 7 bases map to TRBD1. There are 15 residues in the CDR3. Germline V gene data show CDR1 as PRHDT and CDR2 as FYEKMQ (reference sequence). Germline trimming cut 6 bases from V and 6 bases from J; bases unmatched to any gene: 13. CDR3 loop: CASSHDRAMGDGYTF. CDR3 coding DNA: TGTGCCAGCAGTCACGACAGGGCGATGGGCGATGGCTACACCTTC.